These 26 T cell receptor beta chains were all obtained from the same sample, sequenced in a study of Graves' ophthalmopathy and Graves' hyperthyroidism. Amplified TCR beta CDR3 regions were obtained using RNA transcripts as template. Amplification began with first-round RT-PCR using HTBI primers, then second-round multiplex PCR was performed. TCRdb passed the multiplex PCR reads through MiXCR, listing each CDR3 protein once. In the table there are a few hundred thousand distinct CDR3 sequences, 18% of which are singletons. Sequencing was carried out using peripheral blood. All receptors come from a woman between 18 and 30 years old with Graves' ophthalmopathy.

This clonotype occurred many times. The V call is TRBV4-1, the J call TRBJ2-7, with 10 bases that match TRBD2. CDR1 and CDR2 from the germline V gene are MGHRA and YSYEKL. After removal of 3 bases from V and 4 bases from J, the junction contained 9 bases not matched to a gene. The CDR3 has 16 residues. CDR3 sequence (DNA): TGCGCCAGCAGCCACCTCCTAGCGGGGGAAAGATACGAGCAGTACTTC. It specifies CASSHLLAGERYEQYF.

This clonotype came up many times. V gene TRBV29-1 combines with J gene TRBJ1-1; D might be TRBD1 (5 bases). CDR1 SQVTM and CDR2 ANQGSEA come from the germline V gene. V dropped 7 bases and J dropped 1 base, with 13 bases sitting between them. The length of the CDR3 is 13 residues. CDR3 nucleotides: TGCAGCGCAAGGGACTTGGCGAACACTGAAGCTTTCTTT. Protein sequence: CSARDLANTEAFF. The full variable domain, completed using reference TRBV29-1 and TRBJ1-1, is SAVISQKPSRDICQRGTSLTIQCQVDSQVTMMFWYRQQPGQSLTLIATANQGSEATYESGFVIDKFPISRPNLTFSTLTVSNMSPEDSSIYLCSARDLANTEAFFGQGTRLTVV.

The genes are TRBV6-1 and TRBJ1-1, with D possibly matching TRBD1 (6 bases). Germline V gene data show CDR1 as MNHNS and CDR2 as SASEGT. The length of the CDR3 is 17 residues. Trimming removed 8 bases at V and 3 bases at J, with 25 bases between. CDR3 residues: CASSTAARGTEDTEAFF. For the CDR3, the DNA is TGTGCCAGCTCCACTGCGGCTAGGGGGACGGAGGACACTGAAGCTTTCTTT.

There are many counts of this clonotype. The rearrangement links TRBV7-2 to TRBJ1-1; D remains unclear. This CDR3 is built from 13 residues. V was pared by 5 bases and J by 5 bases, with 12 bases between. CDR1 and CDR2 from the germline V gene are SGHTA and FQGNSA. The DNA of the CDR3 is TGTGCCAGCAGCCCCCACAGAAAAACTGAAGCTTTCTTT. Amino acids: CASSPHRKTEAFF.

This clonotype was counted many times. This chain joins TRBV20-1 and TRBJ1-2, with TRBD1 matching 7 bases. The germline V gene encodes CDR1 DFQATT and CDR2 SNEGSKA (reference sequence). The V segment lost 6 bases and the J segment 0 bases; nucleotides outside the gene matches: 10. The CDR3 has 15 amino acids. The CDR3 protein is CSAADRAPSNYGYTF. Here the CDR3 DNA reads TGCAGTGCAGCCGACAGGGCGCCCTCTAACTATGGCTACACCTTC.

This clonotype was seen ten or more times. This chain connects TRBV10-1 to TRBJ2-4; TRBD2 aligns across 7 bases. Trimming at V came to 2 bases and at J to 6 bases, leaving 10 bases not matched to a gene. The CDR3 is made up of 16 amino acids. From germline, CDR1 is WNHNN and CDR2 SYGVQD (reference sequence). CDR3 bases: TGCGCCAGCAGTGAGGAAATAGCGGGCGGGCTAAACATTCAGTACTTC. Translating it yields CASSEEIAGGLNIQYF.

The table lists this clonotype with many counts. The chain recombines TRBV19 with TRBJ1-2, with unresolved D. Trimming cost V 3 bases and J 4 bases, with 6 bases left between them. CDR1 and CDR2 from the germline V gene are LNHDA and SQIVND (reference sequence). The CDR3 loop spans 12 amino acids. The CDR3 loop is CASSMTPYGYTF. The CDR3 region has the DNA TGTGCCAGTAGTATGACTCCCTATGGCTACACCTTC.

This clonotype was observed at least ten times. The chain employs TRBV20-1 and TRBJ1-1; TRBD1 agrees at 7 bases. Germline CDR1 is DFQATT and CDR2 is SNEGSKA (reference sequence). V was pared by 2 bases and J by 6 bases, with 3 bases of the junction left unmatched. The CDR3 loop spans 12 amino acids. In DNA, the CDR3 is TGCAGTGCTAGACAGGGACAGTCTGAAGCTTTCTTT. The encoded protein is CSARQGQSEAFF.

This clonotype was observed many times. CDR3 bases: TGTGCCACCAGTCAGGGGAGAAGCAATCAGCCCCAGCATTTT. Protein product: CATSQGRSNQPQHF. The chain has TRBV24-1 and TRBJ1-5; perhaps TRBD1 as D (6 bases). Germline V gene lookup returns CDR1 KGHDR and CDR2 SFDVKD. The CDR3 covers 14 residues. V lost 6 bases, J lost 1 base, and 9 bases lay in between.

Comments on this clonotype: Being one base from a much bigger clone, this may be a read error. The rearrangement uses TRBV12-3 or TRBV12-4 and TRBJ1-1; no reliable D call. With 8 bases removed from V and 3 bases from J, the gap between germline ends came to 7 bases. This CDR3 contains 11 residues. The CDR3 sequence is CASFQYTEAFF. As DNA, the CDR3 is TGTGCCAGCTTTCAGTACACTGAAGCTTTCTTT.

The rearrangement links TRBV6-1 to TRBJ1-1, with 9 positions matching TRBD1. Germline CDR1 reads MNHNS; CDR2 reads SASEGT. J lost 0 bases, V lost 6 bases, and 8 bases had no gene match. CDR3 length: 16 amino acids. CDR3 in amino acids: CASRDGQGRVNTEAFF. CDR3 bases: TGTGCCAGCAGGGACGGACAGGGGAGGGTGAACACTGAAGCTTTCTTT.

This clonotype was counted at least ten times. V and J are TRBV6-2 or TRBV6-3 and TRBJ2-7; D remains ambiguous. The germline V and J ends were trimmed by 6 bases and 5 bases, with 17 bases remaining between them. Per the germline V gene, CDR1 is MNHEY and CDR2 is SVGEGT. The CDR3 runs to 14 residues. CDR3 amino acids: CASRQPAGSHEQYF. CDR3 bases: TGTGCCAGCAGGCAACCTGCTGGTTCCCACGAGCAGTACTTC.

Ten or more counts support this clonotype. The rearrangement joins TRBV6-5 to TRBJ2-7, with 9 nucleotides matching TRBD2. This CDR3 contains 16 residues. J gave up 4 bases and V 7 bases, and 14 bases lay outside the gene matches. Germline lookup yields CDR1 MNHEY and CDR2 SVGAGI. The CDR3: CASNQKLAGDGYEQYF. The DNA for the CDR3 is TGTGCCAGCAACCAAAAGTTAGCGGGAGATGGGTACGAGCAGTACTTC.

The chain combines TRBV28 with TRBJ2-6; D unclear. V lost 4 bases to trimming and J lost 2 bases, with 15 bases between them. Germline lookup yields CDR1 MDHEN and CDR2 SYDVKM. The CDR3 extends over 17 amino acids. The CDR3: CASSSGRRSPGANVLTF. The CDR3 nucleotides are TGTGCCAGCAGTTCCGGCAGAAGATCCCCTGGGGCCAACGTCCTGACTTTC.

The CDR3, as DNA: TGTGCCAGCAGTCAAAACTTCCCGGGACAGGGGAGCAATCAGCCCCAGCATTTT. Amino acid sequence: CASSQNFPGQGSNQPQHF. The chain employs TRBV27 and TRBJ1-5, with 10 bases aligning to TRBD1. The V segment lost 5 bases and the J segment 1 base; nucleotides outside the gene matches: 11. The germline V gene has CDR1 MNHEY and CDR2 SMNVEV (reference sequence). The CDR3 loop spans 18 amino acids.

The sample holds many counts of this clonotype. V is TRBV6-2 or TRBV6-3 and J is TRBJ2-7; D gene unclear. Trimming stripped 5 bases from V and 0 bases from J, with 11 bases between. Germline V gene sequence: CDR1 MNHEY, CDR2 SVGEGT. The CDR3 runs 14 residues. The CDR3 DNA follows: TGTGCCAGCAGTCCGACCGGCAGCTCCTACGAGCAGTACTTC. This translates into CASSPTGSSYEQYF.

This clonotype was seen many times. The rearrangement links TRBV6-2 or TRBV6-3 to TRBJ1-2, with D uncertain. This CDR3 has 14 amino acids. The germline gives CDR1 MNHEY, CDR2 SVGEGT. The ends were cut back, 6 bases at V and 7 bases at J, with 18 bases in the middle. The CDR3 nucleotides read TGTGCCAGCAGAACCATTGGACTCATTCCTGGCTACACCTTC. The encoded protein is CASRTIGLIPGYTF.

This clonotype was recorded at least ten times. The chain carries TRBV4-2 and TRBJ2-7; 9 nucleotides match TRBD2. The length of the CDR3 is 18 residues. Per germline, CDR1 LGHNA and CDR2 YNFKEQ. J lost 0 bases, V lost 0 bases, and 9 bases had no gene match. CDR3 in amino acids: CASSQDSGLAPSSYEQYF. The CDR3 DNA sequence: TGTGCCAGCAGCCAAGATTCGGGACTAGCACCTAGCTCCTACGAGCAGTACTTC.

This clonotype was counted many times. The J gene is TRBJ2-7, the V gene TRBV28, with TRBD2 matching 11 bases. Trimming cost V 4 bases and J 3 bases; bases outside gene matches: 5. This CDR3 contains 15 residues. Looked up from germline, CDR1 is MDHEN and CDR2 is SYDVKM. This chain's CDR3 is CASSSTSGAHYEQYF. The CDR3 DNA reads TGTGCCAGCAGTTCGACTAGCGGGGCCCACTACGAGCAGTACTTC.

V and J are TRBV11-2 and TRBJ2-7; 10 bases fit TRBD1. CDR1 is SGHAT, CDR2 FQNNGV, per germline. The CDR3 sequence is 15 residues long. V trimming: 4 bases; J trimming: 5 bases; junction bases outside the gene matches: 8. The chain's CDR3 is CASSSLRDRGHEQYF. The CDR3, as DNA: TGTGCCAGCAGCTCCCTTCGGGACAGGGGTCACGAGCAGTACTTC.

This clonotype appeared many times. The chain links TRBV2 to TRBJ2-4; the D call may be TRBD1 or TRBD2 (5 bases each). Trimming left V 2 bases short and J 7 bases short, with 15 bases between. The CDR3 is 15 amino acids. The germline V gene encodes CDR1 SNHLY and CDR2 FYNNEI. The CDR3 protein is CASSEMGPLANIQYF. CDR3 DNA sequence: TGTGCCAGCAGTGAAATGGGACCACTCGCCAACATTCAGTACTTC.

This clonotype has at least ten counts. The chain employs TRBV28 and TRBJ2-6; 9 positions agree with TRBD1. CDR1 is MDHEN, CDR2 SYDVKM, per germline. The V and J ends lost 4 bases and 0 bases, in that order; junction bases with no gene match: 10. The CDR3 totals 19 residues. The CDR3 loop reads CASSSNFGTGYSGANVLTF. The DNA for the CDR3 is TGTGCCAGCAGTTCAAACTTCGGGACAGGGTACTCTGGGGCCAACGTCCTGACTTTC.

This clonotype was observed at least ten times. V is TRBV28 and J is TRBJ1-1; perhaps TRBD1 as D (6 bases). This CDR3 has 15 amino acids. Germline V gene data show CDR1 as MDHEN and CDR2 as SYDVKM. V dropped 3 bases and J dropped 6 bases, with 17 bases sitting between them. The CDR3 DNA follows: TGTGCCAGCAGTTTTAATTCACGGGGGGCGGCTGAAGCTTTCTTT. Its translation: CASSFNSRGAAEAFF.

V gene TRBV6-5 combines with J gene TRBJ2-5; TRBD1 might be the D (6 bases). Germline V CDR1 and CDR2: MNHEY, SVGAGI. Trimming took 3 bases from V and 3 from J, leaving 11 bases between them. The CDR3 has 14 residues. DNA of the CDR3: TGTGCCAGCAGTTATGGGGCAGGGGAAGAGACCCAGTACTTC. It codes for CASSYGAGEETQYF.

In this sample, this clonotype turned up many times. The chain uses TRBV20-1 and TRBJ1-6, with 11 bases matching TRBD1. V shed 0 bases and J 7 bases; nucleotides not matched to a gene: 8. The CDR3 runs to 17 residues. Germline V lookup: CDR1 DFQATT, CDR2 SNEGSKA (reference sequence). In DNA, the CDR3 is TGCAGTGCTAGAGATAGGCGGACAGGGGGCGAGAATTCACCCCTCCACTTT. Its protein product is CSARDRRTGGENSPLHF.

The table lists this clonotype with many counts. CDR3 amino acids: CSVDETGGDTIYF. The DNA of the CDR3 is TGCAGCGTTGACGAGACAGGGGGGGACACCATATATTTT. The rearrangement joins TRBV29-1 to TRBJ1-3; 9 nucleotides line up with TRBD1. V was pared by 3 bases and J by 8 bases, with 5 bases of the junction left unmatched. Germline lookup yields CDR1 SQVTM and CDR2 ANQGSEA. This CDR3 spans 13 amino acids.